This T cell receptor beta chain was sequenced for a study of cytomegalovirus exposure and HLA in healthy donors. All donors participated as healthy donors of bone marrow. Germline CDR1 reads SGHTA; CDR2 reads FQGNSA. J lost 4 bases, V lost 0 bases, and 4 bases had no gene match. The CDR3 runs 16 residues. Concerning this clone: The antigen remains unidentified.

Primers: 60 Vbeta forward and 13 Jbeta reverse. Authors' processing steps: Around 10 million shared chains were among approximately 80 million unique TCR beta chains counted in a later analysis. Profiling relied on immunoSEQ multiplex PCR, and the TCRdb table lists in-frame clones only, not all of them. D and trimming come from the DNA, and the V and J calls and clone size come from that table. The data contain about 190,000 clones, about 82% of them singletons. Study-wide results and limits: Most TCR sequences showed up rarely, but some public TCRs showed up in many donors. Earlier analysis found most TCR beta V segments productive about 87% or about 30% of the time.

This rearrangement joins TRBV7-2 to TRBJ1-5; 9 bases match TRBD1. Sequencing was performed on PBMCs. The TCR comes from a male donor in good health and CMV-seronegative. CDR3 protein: CASSLAPGQGNQPQHF. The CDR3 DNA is TGTGCCAGCAGCTTAGCGCCGGGACAGGGAAATCAGCCCCAGCATTTT.